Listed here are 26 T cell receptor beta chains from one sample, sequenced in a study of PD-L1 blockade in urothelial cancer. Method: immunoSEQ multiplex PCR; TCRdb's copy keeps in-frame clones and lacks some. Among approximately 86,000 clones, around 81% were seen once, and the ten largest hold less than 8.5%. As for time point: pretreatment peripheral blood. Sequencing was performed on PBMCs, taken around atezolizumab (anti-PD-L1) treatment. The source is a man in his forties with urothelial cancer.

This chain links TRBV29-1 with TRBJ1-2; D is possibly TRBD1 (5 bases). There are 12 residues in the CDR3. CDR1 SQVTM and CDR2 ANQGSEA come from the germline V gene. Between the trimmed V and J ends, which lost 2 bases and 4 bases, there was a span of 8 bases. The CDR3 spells CSVEWGLYGYTF. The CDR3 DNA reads TGCAGCGTTGAATGGGGACTCTATGGCTACACCTTC.

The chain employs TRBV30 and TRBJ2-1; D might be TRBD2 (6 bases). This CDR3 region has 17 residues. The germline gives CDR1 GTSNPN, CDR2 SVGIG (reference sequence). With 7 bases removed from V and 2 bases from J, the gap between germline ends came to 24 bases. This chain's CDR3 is CALGNGRETVTYNEQFF. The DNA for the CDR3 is TGTGCCTTAGGGAACGGGCGGGAAACGGTTACCTACAATGAGCAGTTCTTC.

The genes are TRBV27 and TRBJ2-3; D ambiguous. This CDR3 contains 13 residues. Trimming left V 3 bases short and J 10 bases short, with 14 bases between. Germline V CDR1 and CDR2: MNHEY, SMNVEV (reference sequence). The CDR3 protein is CASSFAGYLAQYF. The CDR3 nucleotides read TGTGCCAGCAGTTTTGCAGGTTATCTGGCGCAGTATTTT.

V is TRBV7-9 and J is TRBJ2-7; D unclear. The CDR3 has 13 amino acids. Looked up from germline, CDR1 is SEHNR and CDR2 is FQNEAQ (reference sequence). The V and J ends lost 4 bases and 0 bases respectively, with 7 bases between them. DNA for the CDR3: TGTGCCAGCAGCTCCACTGGCTCCTACGAGCAGTACTTC. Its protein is CASSSTGSYEQYF.

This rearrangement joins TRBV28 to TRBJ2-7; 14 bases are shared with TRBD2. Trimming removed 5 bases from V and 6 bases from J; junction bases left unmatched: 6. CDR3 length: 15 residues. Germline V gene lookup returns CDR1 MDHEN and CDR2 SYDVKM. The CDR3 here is CASSIGTSGSREQYF. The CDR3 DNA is TGTGCCAGCAGTATAGGGACTAGCGGGAGTCGCGAGCAGTACTTC.

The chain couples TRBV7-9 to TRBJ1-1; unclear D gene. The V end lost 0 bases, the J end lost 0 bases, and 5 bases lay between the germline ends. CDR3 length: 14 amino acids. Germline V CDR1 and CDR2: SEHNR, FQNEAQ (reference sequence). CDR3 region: CASSLADMNTEAFF. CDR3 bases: TGTGCCAGCAGCTTAGCCGACATGAACACTGAAGCTTTCTTT.

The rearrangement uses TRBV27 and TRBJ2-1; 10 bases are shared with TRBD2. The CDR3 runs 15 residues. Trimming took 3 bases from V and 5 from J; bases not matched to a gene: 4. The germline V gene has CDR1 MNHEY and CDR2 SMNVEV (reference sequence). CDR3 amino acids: CASSFSGRWDNEQFF. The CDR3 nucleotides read TGTGCCAGCAGTTTTAGCGGGAGGTGGGACAATGAGCAGTTCTTC.

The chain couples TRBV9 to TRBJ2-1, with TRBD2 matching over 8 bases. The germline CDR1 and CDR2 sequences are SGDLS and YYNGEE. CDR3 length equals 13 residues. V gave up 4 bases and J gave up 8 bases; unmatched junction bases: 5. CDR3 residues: CASSPLAGYEQFF. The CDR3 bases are TGTGCCAGCAGCCCCCTAGCGGGTTATGAGCAGTTCTTC.

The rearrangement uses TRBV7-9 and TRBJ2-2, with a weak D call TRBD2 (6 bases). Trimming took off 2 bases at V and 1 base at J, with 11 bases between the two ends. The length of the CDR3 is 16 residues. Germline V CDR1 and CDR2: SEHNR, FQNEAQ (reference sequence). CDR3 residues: CASSLIGGLNTGELFF. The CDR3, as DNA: TGTGCCAGCAGCTTAATCGGAGGGTTGAACACCGGGGAGCTGTTTTTT.

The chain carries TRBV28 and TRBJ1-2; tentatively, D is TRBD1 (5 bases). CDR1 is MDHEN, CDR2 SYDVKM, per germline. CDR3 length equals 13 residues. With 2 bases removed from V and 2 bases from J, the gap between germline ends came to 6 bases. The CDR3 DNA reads TGTGCCAGCAGTTTACCAGGGAACTATGGCTACACCTTC. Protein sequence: CASSLPGNYGYTF.

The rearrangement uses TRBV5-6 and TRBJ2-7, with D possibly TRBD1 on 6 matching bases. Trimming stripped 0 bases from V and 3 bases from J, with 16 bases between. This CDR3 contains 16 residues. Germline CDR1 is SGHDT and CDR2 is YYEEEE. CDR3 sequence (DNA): TGTGCCAGCAGCTTGGAGAGTCAGGGACAAATCTACGAGCAGTACTTC. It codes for CASSLESQGQIYEQYF.

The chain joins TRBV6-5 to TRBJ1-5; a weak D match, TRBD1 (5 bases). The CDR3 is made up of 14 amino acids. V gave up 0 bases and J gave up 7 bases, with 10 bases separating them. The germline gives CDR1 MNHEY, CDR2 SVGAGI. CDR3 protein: CASSYSRGGQPQHF. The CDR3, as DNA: TGTGCCAGCAGTTACTCAAGGGGAGGACAGCCCCAGCATTTT.

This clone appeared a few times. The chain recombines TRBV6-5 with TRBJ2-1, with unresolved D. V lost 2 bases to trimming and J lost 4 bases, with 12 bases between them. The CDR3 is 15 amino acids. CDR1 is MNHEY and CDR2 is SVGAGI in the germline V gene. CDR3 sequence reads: CASSYARPRYNEQFF. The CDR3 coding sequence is TGTGCCAGCAGTTACGCTCGACCTAGATACAATGAGCAGTTCTTC.

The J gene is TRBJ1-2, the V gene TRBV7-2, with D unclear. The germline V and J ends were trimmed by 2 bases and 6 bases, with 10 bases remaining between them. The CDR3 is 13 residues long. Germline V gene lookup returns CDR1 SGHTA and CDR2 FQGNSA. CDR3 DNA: TGTGCCAGCAGCTTAACGGTAGTGGATGGCTACACCTTC. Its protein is CASSLTVVDGYTF.

The DNA of the CDR3 is TGTGCCAGCAGCTCGAGGGGGACAGGGGCCTACGAGCAGTACTTC. It codes for CASSSRGTGAYEQYF. This chain uses TRBV11-1 with TRBJ2-7; 10 positions match TRBD1. The V gene's germline CDR1 is SGHAT and CDR2 FQDESV (reference sequence). V gave up 4 bases and J gave up 2 bases; unmatched junction bases: 5. This CDR3 is 15 amino acids long.

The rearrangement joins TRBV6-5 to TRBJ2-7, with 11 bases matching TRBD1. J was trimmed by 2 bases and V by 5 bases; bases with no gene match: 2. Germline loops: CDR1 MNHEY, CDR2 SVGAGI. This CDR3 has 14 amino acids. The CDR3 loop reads CASSPGQGAYEQYF. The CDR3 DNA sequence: TGTGCCAGCAGTCCGGGACAGGGGGCCTACGAGCAGTACTTC.

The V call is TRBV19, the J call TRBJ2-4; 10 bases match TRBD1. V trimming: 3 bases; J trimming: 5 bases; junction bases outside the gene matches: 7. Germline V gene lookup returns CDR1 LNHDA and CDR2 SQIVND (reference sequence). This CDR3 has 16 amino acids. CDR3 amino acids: CASSMGTGVGENIQYF. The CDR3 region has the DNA TGTGCCAGTAGTATGGGGACAGGGGTGGGGGAAAACATTCAGTACTTC.

The CDR3: CASRRGGSGNEQFF. The CDR3 DNA follows: TGTGCCAGCAGAAGAGGAGGATCCGGCAATGAGCAGTTCTTC. This sequence joins TRBV6-6 and TRBJ2-1; a possible D gene is TRBD2 (5 bases). Per germline, CDR1 MNHNY and CDR2 SVGAGI (reference sequence). The CDR3 contains 14 residues. V was shortened by 6 bases and J by 6 bases, with 15 bases between the two germline ends.

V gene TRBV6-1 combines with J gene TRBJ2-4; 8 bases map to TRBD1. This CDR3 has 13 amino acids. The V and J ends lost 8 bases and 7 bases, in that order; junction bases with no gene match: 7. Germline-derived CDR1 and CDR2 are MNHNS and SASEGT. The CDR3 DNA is TGTGCCAGCTGGGACAGGAGGAAGAACATTCAGTACTTC. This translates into CASWDRRKNIQYF.

DNA for the CDR3: TGTGCCAGCAGTTTTAGCACTAGCGGATCCACAGATACGCAGTATTTT. Translated, it gives CASSFSTSGSTDTQYF. This chain joins TRBV27 and TRBJ2-3, with 8 bases that match TRBD2. J gave up 2 bases and V 3 bases, and 7 bases lay outside the gene matches. In germline, CDR1 is MNHEY, CDR2 SMNVEV (reference sequence). The CDR3 is 16 amino acids.

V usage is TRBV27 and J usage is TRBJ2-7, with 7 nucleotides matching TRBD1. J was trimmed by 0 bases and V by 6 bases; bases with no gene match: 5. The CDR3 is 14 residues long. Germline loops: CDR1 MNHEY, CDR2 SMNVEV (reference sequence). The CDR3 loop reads CASSQGQSSYEQYF. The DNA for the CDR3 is TGTGCCAGCAGCCAGGGACAGAGCTCCTACGAGCAGTACTTC.

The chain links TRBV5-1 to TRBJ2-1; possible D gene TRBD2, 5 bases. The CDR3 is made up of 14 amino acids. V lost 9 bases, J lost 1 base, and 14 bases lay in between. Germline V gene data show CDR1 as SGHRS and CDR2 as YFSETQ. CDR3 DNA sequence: TGCGCCACCGCGGTAGCGACTTCCTACAATGAGCAGTTCTTC. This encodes CATAVATSYNEQFF.

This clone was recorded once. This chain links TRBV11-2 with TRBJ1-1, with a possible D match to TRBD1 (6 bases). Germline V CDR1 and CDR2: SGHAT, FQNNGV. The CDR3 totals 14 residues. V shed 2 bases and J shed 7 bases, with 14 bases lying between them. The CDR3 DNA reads TGTGCCAGCAGCTTACCACGGGACATTGTTGAAGCTTTCTTT. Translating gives CASSLPRDIVEAFF.

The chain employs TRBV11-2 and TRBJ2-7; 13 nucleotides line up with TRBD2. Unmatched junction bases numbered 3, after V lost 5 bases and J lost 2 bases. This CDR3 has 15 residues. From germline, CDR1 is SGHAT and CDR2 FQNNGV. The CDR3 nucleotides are TGTGCCAGCAGCCCGGGACTAGCGGGAACCTACGAGCAGTACTTC. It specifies CASSPGLAGTYEQYF.

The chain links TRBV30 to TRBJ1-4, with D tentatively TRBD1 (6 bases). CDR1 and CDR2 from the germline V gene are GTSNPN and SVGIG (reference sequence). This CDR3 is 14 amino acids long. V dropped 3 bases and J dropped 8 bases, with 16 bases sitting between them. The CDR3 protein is CAWRRGGGSEKLFF. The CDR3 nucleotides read TGTGCCTGGAGGAGGGGGGGTGGGTCGGAAAAACTGTTTTTT.

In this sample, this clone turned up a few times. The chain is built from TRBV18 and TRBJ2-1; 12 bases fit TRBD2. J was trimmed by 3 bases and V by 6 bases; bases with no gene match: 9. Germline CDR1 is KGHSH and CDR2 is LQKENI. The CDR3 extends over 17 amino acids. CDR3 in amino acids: CASSRGGLAGSYNEQFF. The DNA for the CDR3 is TGTGCCAGCTCCCGCGGTGGACTAGCGGGAAGCTACAATGAGCAGTTCTTC.